This TCR beta chain was identified during a study of T cell responses to AZD1222 COVID-19 vaccine. General study points: Just a handful of people given AZD1222 tested seropositive at baseline. Within unmutated variant regions lay the reported targets of nearly half of spike-specific TCRs. Spike regions recognized by vaccine-associated CD4 TCRs spanned the protein, led by 160-218 and 743-854.

This clone was detected only a few times. Its matching antigen is unknown. TCRdb's copy holds only in-frame clones and misses some; the assay was immunoSEQ multiplex PCR. Among tens of thousands of clones listed, 80% to 90% were seen once. The analysis combined second doses at about 4 or about 12 weeks. This TCR was recovered from an adult who received the AZD1222 COVID-19 vaccine. The source was peripheral blood, collected 28 days after the second AZD1222 dose.

The CDR3 DNA sequence: TGTGCCAGCAGCTTAAGAGGGGGACAGGGGAGCACAGATACGCAGTATTTT. Amino acids: CASSLRGGQGSTDTQYF. The J gene is TRBJ2-3, the V gene TRBV7-3; TRBD1 matches 10 bases. This CDR3 is 17 amino acids long. V lost 1 base to trimming and J lost 0 bases; unmatched junction nucleotides: 4. Germline CDR1 reads SGHTA; CDR2 reads FQGTGA.